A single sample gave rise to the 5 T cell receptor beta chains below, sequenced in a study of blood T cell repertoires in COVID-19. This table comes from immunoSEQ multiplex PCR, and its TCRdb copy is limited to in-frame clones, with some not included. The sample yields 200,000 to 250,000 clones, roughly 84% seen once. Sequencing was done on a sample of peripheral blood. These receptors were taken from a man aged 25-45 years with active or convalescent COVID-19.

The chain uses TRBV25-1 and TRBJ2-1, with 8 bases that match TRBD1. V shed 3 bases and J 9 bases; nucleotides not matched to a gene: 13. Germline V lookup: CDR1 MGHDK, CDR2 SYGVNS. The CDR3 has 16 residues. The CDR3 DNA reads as TGTGCCAGCAGTGATCCCGGGACAGGAGTGTCAGGTGAGCAGTTCTTC. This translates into CASSDPGTGVSGEQFF.

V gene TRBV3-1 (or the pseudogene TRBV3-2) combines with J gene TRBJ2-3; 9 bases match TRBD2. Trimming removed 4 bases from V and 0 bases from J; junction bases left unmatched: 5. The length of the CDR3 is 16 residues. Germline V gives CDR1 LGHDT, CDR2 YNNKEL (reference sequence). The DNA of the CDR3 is TGTGCCAGCAGCCCTCTAGCGGGGAGGAGCACAGATACGCAGTATTTT. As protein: CASSPLAGRSTDTQYF.

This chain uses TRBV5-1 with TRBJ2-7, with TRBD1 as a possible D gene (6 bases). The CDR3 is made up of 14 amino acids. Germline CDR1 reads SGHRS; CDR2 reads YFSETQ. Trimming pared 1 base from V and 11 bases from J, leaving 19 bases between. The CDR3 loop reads CASSLIEAGDQEYF. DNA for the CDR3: TGCGCCAGCAGCTTGATAGAGGCAGGGGATCAGGAGTACTTC.

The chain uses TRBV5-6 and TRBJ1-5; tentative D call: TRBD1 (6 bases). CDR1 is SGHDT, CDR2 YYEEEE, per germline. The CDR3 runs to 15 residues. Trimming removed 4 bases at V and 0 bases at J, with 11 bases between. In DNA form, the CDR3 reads TGTGCCAGCAGCCTTCGGACAGTTAGCAATCAGCCCCAGCATTTT. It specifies CASSLRTVSNQPQHF.

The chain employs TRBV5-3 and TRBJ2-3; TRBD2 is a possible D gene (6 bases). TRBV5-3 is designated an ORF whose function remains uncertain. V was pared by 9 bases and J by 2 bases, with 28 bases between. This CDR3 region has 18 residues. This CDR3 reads CATANLALRPYHTDTQYF. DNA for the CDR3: TGTGCCACAGCGAACCTAGCGTTGCGACCTTATCACACAGATACGCAGTATTTT.